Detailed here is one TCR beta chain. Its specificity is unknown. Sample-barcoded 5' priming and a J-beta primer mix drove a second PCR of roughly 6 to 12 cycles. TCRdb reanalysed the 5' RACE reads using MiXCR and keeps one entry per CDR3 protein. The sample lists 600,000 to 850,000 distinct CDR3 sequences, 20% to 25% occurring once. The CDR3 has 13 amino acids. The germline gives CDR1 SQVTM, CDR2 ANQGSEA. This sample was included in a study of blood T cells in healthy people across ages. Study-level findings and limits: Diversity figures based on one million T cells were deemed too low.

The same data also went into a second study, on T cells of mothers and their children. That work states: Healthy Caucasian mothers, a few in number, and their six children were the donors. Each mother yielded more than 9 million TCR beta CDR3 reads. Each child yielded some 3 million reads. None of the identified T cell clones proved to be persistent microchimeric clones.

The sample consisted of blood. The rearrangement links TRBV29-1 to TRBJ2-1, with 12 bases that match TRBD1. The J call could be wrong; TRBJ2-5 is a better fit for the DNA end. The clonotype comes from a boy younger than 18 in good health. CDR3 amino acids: CSVPGQGAGTQYF. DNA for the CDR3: TGCAGCGTACCGGGACAGGGGGCTGGGACCCAGTACTTC.